This TCR beta chain is drawn from a study of shared clonotypes between healthy human individuals. Only in-frame clones appear in the TCRdb table, and some are missing; sequencing was by immunoSEQ multiplex PCR. The repertoire holds some 1 million clones, with 60% to 80% as singletons. The sequence was obtained from a man aged 18-30 years in good health. The sequencing input was memory CD4+ T cells sorted from blood. The subset here: CD45RA-negative fraction.

The CDR3 DNA reads as TGTGCTAGTGGTCCGTCCAGGGCCAGTGAAAAACTGTTTTTT. It is translated as CASGPSRASEKLFF. This chain joins TRBV12-5 and TRBJ1-4, with a weak D call TRBD1 (5 bases). The V end lost 5 bases, the J end lost 7 bases, and 14 bases lay between the germline ends. From germline, CDR1 is LGHNT and CDR2 FRNRAP. CDR3 length: 14 residues. The full variable domain, rest sourced from reference TRBV12-5 and TRBJ1-4, is DARVTQTPRHKVTEMGQEVTMRCQPILGHNTVFWYRQTMMQGLELLAYFRNRAPLDDSGMPKDRFSAEMPDATLATLKIQPSEPRDSAVYFCASGPSRASEKLFFGSGTQLSVL.